A selection of T cell receptor beta chains follows, all from one sample in a study of metastatic and nonmetastatic thyroid tumors. TCRdb re-clonotyped the PCR reads through MiXCR. The sample contains tens of thousands of clones, roughly 17% of which appear only once. Input material: blood. The receptors originated from a male donor with papillary thyroid cancer or a benign thyroid nodule (not recorded which). Some clones in this sample may be carry-over from other donors' samples. Each CDR3 is given with its conserved first and last residue. A D gene is named only where the DNA matches it firmly. The listing skips clone size in some rows; elsewhere it reads once, few, many or a size class.

CDR3 DNA | CDR3 protein | V gene | D gene | J gene | clone size
TGTGCCAGCAGTTTGGGTCAGCCCCAGCATTTT | CASSLGQPQHF | TRBV28 | . | TRBJ1-5 | many
TGTGCCAGCAAACCGGGACTAGCGGATAGTTACTCCTACGAGCAGTACTTC | CASKPGLADSYSYEQYF | TRBV28 | TRBD2 | TRBJ2-7 | few
TGTGCCAGCAGGGGAGGCACCGGGGAGCTGTTTTTT | CASRGGTGELFF | TRBV27 | . | TRBJ2-2 | many
TGTGCCAGCAGCTTAGTAGCTAGTCAAACCGGGGAGCTGTTTTTT | CASSLVASQTGELFF | TRBV7-3 | . | TRBJ2-2 | many
TGCAGTGCTTACTCTTATGAGCAGTTCTTC | CSAYSYEQFF | TRBV20-1 | . | TRBJ2-1 | many
TGTGCCAGCAGCTTTTGGCGGGGGGGCCTCACAGATACGCAGTATTTT | CASSFWRGGLTDTQYF | TRBV5-6 | TRBD2 | TRBJ2-3 | few
TGTGCCGCCACCAACGCGGGAGCCTACAATGAGCAGTTCTTC | CAATNAGAYNEQFF | TRBV6-1 | TRBD2 | TRBJ2-1 | many
TGTGCCAGCAGCTTAGGTCTCGGACAGTCCACCGGGGAGCTGTTTTTT | CASSLGLGQSTGELFF | TRBV11-2 | . | TRBJ2-2 | many
TGTGCCAGCAGCTTAGTTGTCACTAGCTATTACAATGAGCAGTTCTTC | CASSLVVTSYYNEQFF | TRBV11-2 | . | TRBJ2-1 | many
TGTGCCAGCAGTGAGTCGGGACGAGCCGTTCAAGAGACCCAGTACTTC | CASSESGRAVQETQYF | TRBV2 | . | TRBJ2-5 | many
TGTGCCAGCGGCGCCGATGAAGATACGCAGTATTTT | CASGADEDTQYF | TRBV7-6 | . | TRBJ2-3 | many
TGTGCCAGCAGAGGCCTCGGACTAGCGGGAGAAGGCGATGAGCAGTTCTTC | CASRGLGLAGEGDEQFF | TRBV6-2/TRBV6-3 | TRBD2 | TRBJ2-1 | many
TGTGCCAGCATTAAGGTCGGCGGGAGGGCCTACAATGAGCAGTTCTTC | CASIKVGGRAYNEQFF | TRBV6-2/TRBV6-3 | TRBD2 | TRBJ2-1 | many
TGTGCCAGCAGCCCATCTTGGGGAGATGGCTACACCTTC | CASSPSWGDGYTF | TRBV9 | . | TRBJ1-2 | many
TGTGCCAGCAGCGTAGGGGGGGTCTCTGAAGCTTTCTTT | CASSVGGVSEAFF | TRBV9 | . | TRBJ1-1 | many
TGTGCCAGCAAATTCTCCGGACAGGCAACTAATGAAAAACTGTTTTTT | CASKFSGQATNEKLFF | TRBV6-1 | TRBD1 | TRBJ1-4 | many
TGCAGTGCTAGAGATCTAGAGGGGGTTAACTATGGCTACACCTTC | CSARDLEGVNYGYTF | TRBV20-1 | . | TRBJ1-2 | many
TGTGCCAGCAGGGAAAGACAGGGGCAAGGGGAGACCCAGTACTTC | CASRERQGQGETQYF | TRBV6-2/TRBV6-3 | TRBD1 | TRBJ2-5 | many
TGCGCCAGCAGTGAGAAGGCGAGAAATGAGAAGTTCTTC | CASSEKARNEKFF | TRBV10-1 | . | TRBJ2-1 | .
TGTGCCAGCAGCCAGGGCACGGGAGACGGGGTCTACAATGAGCAGTTCTTC | CASSQGTGDGVYNEQFF | TRBV11-2 | . | TRBJ2-1 | many
TGTGCCAGCAGCAAACCGGGACACCTGAACACTGAAGCTTTCTTT | CASSKPGHLNTEAFF | TRBV6-1 | . | TRBJ1-1 | many
TGTGCCAGCAGCTTAATAGCAGCATTGGACCGGTATGGCTACACCTTC | CASSLIAALDRYGYTF | TRBV11-2 | . | TRBJ1-2 | medium-sized
TGTGCCAGCAGCTTATGGGACCCCTGGGACTATGGCTACACCTTC | CASSLWDPWDYGYTF | TRBV7-9 | . | TRBJ1-2 | many
TGCGCCAGCAGCCAAGATGGCCGAACAGATACGCAGTATTTT | CASSQDGRTDTQYF | TRBV4-3 | . | TRBJ2-3 | many
TGTGCCAGCAGCGTAGACAGGGGCGATGAGCAGTTCTTC | CASSVDRGDEQFF | TRBV9 | TRBD1 | TRBJ2-1 | many
TGCAGTGCTAGAGATTCGGCGGGGGGAACTATCCAAGAGACCCAGTACTTC | CSARDSAGGTIQETQYF | TRBV20-1 | TRBD2 | TRBJ2-5 | many
TGTGCCAGCAGCTTGCTCCCGGGGGAGACCCAGTACTTC | CASSLLPGETQYF | TRBV5-4 | . | TRBJ2-5 | .
TGTGCCAGCAGCCCAGGCCCGGCACGGTCTGGAAACACCATATATTTT | CASSPGPARSGNTIYF | TRBV11-1 | . | TRBJ1-3 | .
TGTGCCAGCGGAGGGCGGTCCGACTTTTTCTATGGCTACACCTTC | CASGGRSDFFYGYTF | TRBV2 | . | TRBJ1-2 | many
TGTGCCAGCAGATACCGGGACAGTAATGAGCAGTTCTTC | CASRYRDSNEQFF | TRBV7-2 | TRBD1 | TRBJ2-1 | many
TGCGCCAGCAGCTTGGGGACCAGGGGGCCCATTTATAGCAATCAGCCCCAGCATTTT | CASSLGTRGPIYSNQPQHF | TRBV5-1 | TRBD1 | TRBJ1-5 | many
TGTGCCAGCACCGACGAAGGGTATGGCTACACCTTC | CASTDEGYGYTF | TRBV25-1 | . | TRBJ1-2 | many
TGTGCCAGTAGCCCTCGACTAGCGGCCTACGAGCAGTACTTC | CASSPRLAAYEQYF | TRBV14 | TRBD2 | TRBJ2-7 | .
TGTGCCAGCTCACCAGGATCGAACACTGAAGCTTTCTTT | CASSPGSNTEAFF | TRBV18 | . | TRBJ1-1 | many
TGTGCCAGCAGACCATCGGGGGCTGGATATGGCTACACCTTC | CASRPSGAGYGYTF | TRBV12-3/TRBV12-4 | . | TRBJ1-2 | many
TGTGCCAGTAGTATGGGTGGCCTGAACACTGAAGCTTTCTTT | CASSMGGLNTEAFF | TRBV19 | . | TRBJ1-1 | many
TGTGCCCTGAGTACGTCAGACCATCAACCGAAGTTCTTC | CALSTSDHQPKFF | TRBV30 | . | TRBJ2-1 | .
TGTGCCAGCAGTTATGGTACAACTAATGAAAAACTGTTTTTT | CASSYGTTNEKLFF | TRBV6-1 | . | TRBJ1-4 | many
TGTGCCAGCAGCTCAAACGATGGCTACACCTTC | CASSSNDGYTF | TRBV28 | . | TRBJ1-2 | many
TGTGCCACCACGGACGGCAGCCAAGAGACCCAGTACTTC | CATTDGSQETQYF | TRBV24-1 | . | TRBJ2-5 | many
TGTGCCAGCAGTTCGCAAAACAGACTAGCGGCCTACGAGCAGTACTTC | CASSSQNRLAAYEQYF | TRBV12-3/TRBV12-4 | TRBD2 | TRBJ2-7 | few
TGTGCCAGCAGCTTGGGCCCGTCAGGGGCAGCCTACGAGCAGTACTTC | CASSLGPSGAAYEQYF | TRBV5-6 | . | TRBJ2-7 | .
TGTGCCAGTAGTCCGACGGTTTCCTCCACCTACGAGCAGTACTTC | CASSPTVSSTYEQYF | TRBV19 | . | TRBJ2-7 | many
TGCGCCAGCAGCCGGAGCGGGGGAGAGACCCAGTACTTC | CASSRSGGETQYF | TRBV4-1 | TRBD2 | TRBJ2-5 | many
TGCGCCAGCAGCCAAGTGAATAGCGGCTCCTACGAGCAGTACTTC | CASSQVNSGSYEQYF | TRBV4-1 | . | TRBJ2-7 | many
TGTGCCAGCAGCTACTATCCGACGAACTATGGCTACACCTTC | CASSYYPTNYGYTF | TRBV7-2 | . | TRBJ1-2 | many
TGCGCCAGCAGCTTGTCGACAGGGGGTGGCTACGAGCAGTACTTC | CASSLSTGGGYEQYF | TRBV5-1 | TRBD1 | TRBJ2-7 | .
TGTGCCAGCAGTCAACAGGGGGGGCACCAGCCCCAGCATTTT | CASSQQGGHQPQHF | TRBV12-3/TRBV12-4 | TRBD1 | TRBJ1-5 | .
TGTGCCAGCACCCAGGGCGCTGGAAACACCATATATTTT | CASTQGAGNTIYF | TRBV9 | . | TRBJ1-3 | many